This T cell receptor beta chain is drawn from a study of T cells in localized non-small cell lung cancer. Findings and caveats of the study: Researchers found a median around 58 of the top 100 tumor clones in adjacent lung. One tumor region alone was sequenced, and heterogeneity therefore remains possible. Uninvolved adjacent lung had the highest recorded T cell clonality, with tumor below it. Longer overall survival was seen with higher T cell density measured in blood.

Sequenced by immunoSEQ multiplex PCR; TCRdb stores in-frame clones only, minus some. The sample contains about 40,000 clones, 86% of which appear only once. As for this clone: What it recognizes is unknown.

Trimming removed 1 base at V and 0 bases at J, with 6 bases between. CDR3 length: 14 residues. CDR1 and CDR2 (germline): MNHNS, SASEGT. The source is a man aged 35-75 years with stage I lung adenocarcinoma. The material was peripheral blood, obtained before any cancer treatment. The chain recombines TRBV6-1 with TRBJ2-5; D gene uncertain. CDR3 coding DNA: TGTGCCAGCAGTGAAGGCAGGTACCAAGAGACCCAGTACTTC. Amino acids: CASSEGRYQETQYF.